The 8 T cell receptor beta chains listed next were all sequenced from one sample in a study of cytomegalovirus exposure and HLA in healthy donors. Profiling relied on immunoSEQ multiplex PCR, and the TCRdb table lists in-frame clones only, not all of them. The sample records 250,000 to 300,000 clones, 70% to 90% being singletons. Sequenced: PBMCs. These TCRs come from a woman younger than 30 in good health and CMV-seronegative.

This chain connects TRBV11-2 to TRBJ1-2, with TRBD1 as a possible D gene (6 bases). V lost 7 bases, J lost 4 bases, and 16 bases lay in between. The CDR3 has 14 amino acids. CDR1 and CDR2 from the germline V gene are SGHAT and FQNNGV. The CDR3 region is CASTIYRVGYGYTF. CDR3 DNA sequence: TGTGCCAGCACCATATACAGGGTCGGCTATGGCTACACCTTC. The complete variable domain, with remaining parts taken from reference TRBV11-2 and TRBJ1-2, reads EAGVAQSPRYKIIEKRQSVAFWCNPISGHATLYWYQQILGQGPKLLIQFQNNGVVDDSQLPKDRFSAERLKGVDSTLKIQPAKLEDSAVYLCASTIYRVGYGYTFGSGTRLTVV.

The chain employs TRBV5-6 and TRBJ2-3, with a tentative D call TRBD2 (6 bases). Germline V gives CDR1 SGHDT, CDR2 YYEEEE. V lost 0 bases and J lost 3, with 11 bases in between. This CDR3 has 15 amino acids. The CDR3 DNA sequence: TGTGCCAGCAGCTTGGTGGGGGGAGTGACAGATACGCAGTATTTT. The encoded protein is CASSLVGGVTDTQYF. The full variable domain, completed using reference TRBV5-6 and TRBJ2-3, is DAGVTQSPTHLIKTRGQQVTLRCSPKSGHDTVSWYQQALGQGPQFIFQYYEEEERQRGNFPDRFSGHQFPNYSSELNVNALLLGDSALYLCASSLVGGVTDTQYFGPGTRLTVL.

The chain carries TRBV25-1 and TRBJ2-1, with 13 bases aligning to TRBD2. CDR3 length equals 17 residues. CDR1 MGHDK and CDR2 SYGVNS come from the germline V gene. Trimming removed 1 base from V and 8 bases from J; junction bases left unmatched: 8. The CDR3 loop reads CASSELQGLAGEDEQFF. As DNA, the CDR3 is TGTGCCAGCAGTGAATTGCAAGGACTAGCGGGAGAGGATGAGCAGTTCTTC.

The J gene is TRBJ2-7, the V gene TRBV12-5; D might be TRBD1 (6 bases). The CDR3 totals 13 residues. Between the trimmed V and J ends, which lost 8 bases and 0 bases, there was a span of 11 bases. Germline assignment: CDR1 LGHNT and CDR2 FRNRAP. This chain's CDR3 is CASKRDNSYEQYF. CDR3 DNA: TGTGCTAGTAAAAGGGACAACTCCTACGAGCAGTACTTC.

The rearrangement links TRBV10-3 to TRBJ2-7; D is uncertain. Trimming left V 6 bases short and J 3 bases short, with 9 bases between. Germline V gene sequence: CDR1 ENHRY, CDR2 SYGVKD. The CDR3 sequence is 12 residues long. The CDR3 here is CAISIQNYEQYF. CDR3 DNA: TGTGCCATCAGCATTCAGAACTACGAGCAGTACTTC.

This clone showed up just a few times. The chain couples TRBV9 to TRBJ2-7; 8 bases map to TRBD1. CDR1 is SGDLS, CDR2 YYNGEE, per germline. The CDR3 contains 15 residues. V shed 3 bases, J shed 5 bases, and the junction held 10 bases outside the gene matches. CDR3 DNA: TGTGCCAGCAGCGCGGGCAGGGGGCGCATCGACGAGCAGTACTTC. Translation gives CASSAGRGRIDEQYF.

As DNA, the CDR3 is TGTGCCAGTATTGGGACAGGGACTTACGAGCAGTACTTC. Protein product: CASIGTGTYEQYF. The chain combines TRBV19 with TRBJ2-7, with 9 bases matching TRBD1. V was clipped by 7 bases and J by 4 bases; unmatched bases: 5. From germline, CDR1 is LNHDA and CDR2 SQIVND (reference sequence). This CDR3 spans 13 amino acids.

The V gene is TRBV18, the J gene TRBJ1-5; 8 positions match TRBD1. The CDR3 is made up of 14 amino acids. V lost 4 bases and J lost 7; bases outside the gene matches: 6. Germline V CDR1 and CDR2: KGHSH, LQKENI. CDR3 bases: TGTGCCAGCTCACTTGGACAGGGCTGGCAGCCCCAGCATTTT. The encoded protein is CASSLGQGWQPQHF.